The text below deals with one TCR beta chain. Antigen specificity is unknown. This sample's time point: baseline pretreatment blood. Treatment described: 15 Gy SBRT to primary tumor, nephrectomy 4 weeks later. This CDR3 is 13 amino acids long. V was trimmed by 6 bases and J by 9 bases, leaving 15 bases between them. Germline CDR1 reads SGHAT; CDR2 reads FQDESV (reference sequence). The data belong to a study of radiation and T cells in renal cell carcinoma. Study-level results: In blood, top tumor clones expanded by 2 weeks, shrinking by 4.

Method: immunoSEQ multiplex PCR; TCRdb's copy keeps in-frame clones and lacks some. Of approximately 140,000 clones detected, approximately 90% appear once; the ten largest clones hold roughly 4.1%. V usage is TRBV11-1 and J usage is TRBJ2-1; D gene uncertain. This clonotype was obtained from a woman aged 70-85 years with renal cell carcinoma. Specimen: blood, collected from a patient whose treatment included radiotherapy and nephrectomy. CDR3 protein: CASSSLSSGEQFF. As DNA, the CDR3 is TGTGCCAGCAGTTCCCTATCGTCCGGTGAGCAGTTCTTC.